A selection of T cell receptor beta chains follows, all from one sample in a study of CD8+ T cells in alopecia areata. The method was immunoSEQ multiplex PCR; TCRdb's version includes in-frame clones alone and lacks a portion of them. The sample lists 130,000 or so clones, around 60% seen once, with 5% to 7% in the top ten. Sequenced here: CD4+ T cells sorted from blood, sampled at week 4, from a patient treated with tofacitinib. All receptors come from a human donor with alopecia areata. Each CDR3 is given with its conserved first and last residue. D genes are given only for firm matches.

V gene	J gene	D gene	CDR3 protein
TRBV29-1	TRBJ1-2	NA	CSVAASRVRGYTF
TRBV4-2	TRBJ1-2	NA	CASSQEYGYTF
TRBV9	TRBJ2-3	NA	CASTPGTDTQYF
TRBV15	TRBJ1-2	TRBD1	CATSRGGQGSPLGIYGYTF
TRBV6-6	TRBJ1-3	TRBD1	CASSPGRGQGPNTIYF
TRBV14	TRBJ2-5	TRBD2	CASSQAGTSSETQYF
TRBV5-1	TRBJ2-5	TRBD2	CASSLGSTSGHRGETQYF
TRBV9	TRBJ1-1	TRBD1	CASGQGLNTEAFF
TRBV10-3	TRBJ2-5	NA	CAISEFQGSETQYF
TRBV30	TRBJ2-1	TRBD2	CAWSRLAGGRDEQFF
TRBV28	TRBJ2-5	NA	CASSGYQETQYF
TRBV19	TRBJ2-5	TRBD2	CATKREAGQETQYF
TRBV15	TRBJ1-2	NA	CATGDGYGYTF
TRBV10-2	TRBJ2-5	TRBD1	CASSIGTGVMETQYF
TRBV23-1	TRBJ2-7	NA	CASSPKNHGGQYF
TRBV5-1	TRBJ2-3	TRBD1	CASSPTTGALRTDTQYF
TRBV29-1	TRBJ2-2	TRBD2	CSVGLAGGSTGELFF
TRBV7-8	TRBJ2-7	NA	CASSQTGYEQYF
TRBV2	TRBJ1-2	TRBD1	CASSLTGKGGYTF
TRBV18	TRBJ2-1	TRBD2	CASSPWGSSGASSYNEQFF
TRBV28	TRBJ2-7	TRBD1	CASSTYRGLTSYEQYF
TRBV2	TRBJ2-3	TRBD2	CASSEALQPGTSGDYTQYF
TRBV5-1	TRBJ2-1	NA	CASSLGPTYNEQFF
TRBV7-9	TRBJ1-6	NA	CASSLSGRDSPLHF
TRBV29-1	TRBJ2-2	NA	CSVRQGGGTGELFF